This is a list of T cell receptor beta chains from one sample in a study of response to subunit inactivated influenza vaccine. TCRdb re-derived calls from the RT-PCR reads in MiXCR, one entry per CDR3 protein. The sample holds about 700,000 distinct CDR3 sequences, roughly 14% seen once. The material sequenced was PBMCs from blood, taken approximately 12 days after vaccination. Every receptor here comes from a man in his fifties who received an inactivated influenza vaccine. Both conserved end residues are part of each CDR3. The order of the fields is D gene, J gene, CDR3 length, V gene, clone size, CDR3 DNA, CDR3 protein. The D gene is left open where the match is weak. The size of a clone is reported for some rows only, either as once, few or many, or as a class for expanded clones.

d_gene: TRBD2
j_gene: TRBJ2-5
len: 17
v_gene: TRBV3-1
abundance: few
CDR3nt: TGTGCCAGCAGCCAAGGCCTAGCGGGGCTCAAGAGGGAGACCCAGTACTTC
CDR3aa: CASSQGLAGLKRETQYF

d_gene: .
j_gene: TRBJ2-2
len: 14
v_gene: TRBV19
abundance: few
CDR3nt: TGTGCCAGTGGCATAGGGCTGAACACCGGGGAGCTGTTTTTT
CDR3aa: CASGIGLNTGELFF

d_gene: .
j_gene: TRBJ1-2
len: 15
v_gene: TRBV4-2
abundance: few
CDR3nt: TGTGCCAGCAGCCAAGATCGGAGACAGCATTATGGCTACACCTTC
CDR3aa: CASSQDRRQHYGYTF

d_gene: .
j_gene: TRBJ2-1
len: 14
v_gene: TRBV28
abundance: .
CDR3nt: TGTGCCAGCAGTCTCCTTTTCTCCTACAATGAGCAGTTCTTC
CDR3aa: CASSLLFSYNEQFF

d_gene: .
j_gene: TRBJ2-1
len: 17
v_gene: TRBV10-3
abundance: few
CDR3nt: TGTGCCATCAGGGACGCCGTCGGACCCTCTTCGGTCAATGAGCAGTTCTTC
CDR3aa: CAIRDAVGPSSVNEQFF

d_gene: .
j_gene: TRBJ1-1
len: 13
v_gene: TRBV12-3/TRBV12-4
abundance: .
CDR3nt: TGTGCCACCACCCGAAATGTGAACACTGAAGCTTTCTTT
CDR3aa: CATTRNVNTEAFF

d_gene: TRBD1
j_gene: TRBJ1-5
len: 15
v_gene: TRBV18
abundance: few
CDR3nt: TGTGCCAGCTCATCAGGACAGGGGAGTGGGCAGCCCCAGCATTTT
CDR3aa: CASSSGQGSGQPQHF

d_gene: .
j_gene: TRBJ2-5
len: 11
v_gene: TRBV20-1
abundance: few
CDR3nt: TGCAGTGCTATTCTCCGAGAGACCCAGTACTTC
CDR3aa: CSAILRETQYF

d_gene: .
j_gene: TRBJ2-4
len: 17
v_gene: TRBV10-3
abundance: few
CDR3nt: TGTGCCATCAGTGGGGGCTGGTTGGAACTAGCCAAAAACATTCAGTACTTC
CDR3aa: CAISGGWLELAKNIQYF

d_gene: TRBD1
j_gene: TRBJ2-7
len: 15
v_gene: TRBV5-1
abundance: .
CDR3nt: TGCGCCAGCAGCTTGGTTCCGACAGGGTTCTACGAGCAGTACTTC
CDR3aa: CASSLVPTGFYEQYF

d_gene: .
j_gene: TRBJ1-5
len: 13
v_gene: TRBV10-3
abundance: .
CDR3nt: TGTGCCATCAGCCCGGACGGGGATCAGCCCCAGCATTTT
CDR3aa: CAISPDGDQPQHF

d_gene: .
j_gene: TRBJ2-3
len: 14
v_gene: TRBV15
abundance: few
CDR3nt: TGTGCCACCGGTCGAACAGCCGGCACAGATACGCAGTATTTT
CDR3aa: CATGRTAGTDTQYF

d_gene: .
j_gene: TRBJ2-7
len: 15
v_gene: TRBV7-2
abundance: many
CDR3nt: TGTGCCAGCAGCGTACAGGGATTGAGCTCCTACGAGCAGTACTTC
CDR3aa: CASSVQGLSSYEQYF

d_gene: .
j_gene: TRBJ2-1
len: 15
v_gene: TRBV28
abundance: .
CDR3nt: TGTGCCAGCAGTTTATTAGCGGTCGGGGGAGATGAGCAGTTCTTC
CDR3aa: CASSLLAVGGDEQFF

d_gene: .
j_gene: TRBJ2-7
len: 13
v_gene: TRBV10-3
abundance: few
CDR3nt: TGTGCCATCAGTACGTCTGGTACCTACGAGCAGTACTTC
CDR3aa: CAISTSGTYEQYF

d_gene: TRBD2
j_gene: TRBJ2-5
len: 16
v_gene: TRBV5-1
abundance: few
CDR3nt: TGCGCCAGCAGCTTGCTACTAGCGGGAGTAGGGGAGACCCAGTACTTC
CDR3aa: CASSLLLAGVGETQYF

d_gene: .
j_gene: TRBJ2-2
len: 11
v_gene: TRBV2
abundance: .
CDR3nt: TGTGCCAGCAGGGTCACCGGGGAGCTGTTTTTT
CDR3aa: CASRVTGELFF

d_gene: .
j_gene: TRBJ2-7
len: 13
v_gene: TRBV20-1
abundance: .
CDR3nt: TGCAGTGCTAGAATCCACAGAGGTTACGAGCAGTACTTC
CDR3aa: CSARIHRGYEQYF

d_gene: .
j_gene: TRBJ2-7
len: 16
v_gene: TRBV7-9
abundance: few
CDR3nt: TGTGCCAGCAGCTTAGAGGGGTGGGACACTACCCACGAGCAGTACTTC
CDR3aa: CASSLEGWDTTHEQYF

d_gene: TRBD2
j_gene: TRBJ2-3
len: 20
v_gene: TRBV12-3/TRBV12-4
abundance: .
CDR3nt: TGTGCCAGCAGTTTCTGGGGACTAGCGGGAGGTCAGATTGTCACAGATACGCAGTATTTT
CDR3aa: CASSFWGLAGGQIVTDTQYF

d_gene: .
j_gene: TRBJ2-3
len: 13
v_gene: TRBV7-2
abundance: .
CDR3nt: TGTGCCAGCAGCCCGAACAGGGACGATACGCAGTATTTT
CDR3aa: CASSPNRDDTQYF

d_gene: .
j_gene: TRBJ2-3
len: 14
v_gene: TRBV5-1
abundance: many
CDR3nt: TGCGCCAGCAGCTTGGGGGACAGCACAGATACGCAGTATTTT
CDR3aa: CASSLGDSTDTQYF

d_gene: TRBD1
j_gene: TRBJ1-6
len: 15
v_gene: TRBV7-2
abundance: few
CDR3nt: TGTGCCAGCCGTATCTCGGGGACAGAGAATTCACCCCTCCACTTT
CDR3aa: CASRISGTENSPLHF

d_gene: .
j_gene: TRBJ1-2
len: 15
v_gene: TRBV10-3
abundance: .
CDR3nt: TGTGCCATCAGTGAGTCGAATGACGGATACTATGGCTACACCTTC
CDR3aa: CAISESNDGYYGYTF

d_gene: TRBD1
j_gene: TRBJ2-1
len: 16
v_gene: TRBV6-2/TRBV6-3
abundance: .
CDR3nt: TGTGCCAGCAGAAGAGCGACAGGGGGCGGTTACAATGAGCAGTTCTTC
CDR3aa: CASRRATGGGYNEQFF

d_gene: .
j_gene: TRBJ1-5
len: 14
v_gene: TRBV7-2
abundance: .
CDR3nt: TGTGCCAGCAGCCAACAACAGGGCGGCCAGCCCCAGCATTTT
CDR3aa: CASSQQQGGQPQHF

d_gene: .
j_gene: TRBJ2-3
len: 16
v_gene: TRBV6-2/TRBV6-3
abundance: .
CDR3nt: TGTGCCAGCAGTTACAGATTCGGGGTGGGTGCAGATACGCAGTATTTT
CDR3aa: CASSYRFGVGADTQYF

d_gene: TRBD1
j_gene: TRBJ2-5
len: 15
v_gene: TRBV14
abundance: few
CDR3nt: TGTGCCAGCAGCCATTTCGACAGGGTAGGGGAGACCCAGTACTTC
CDR3aa: CASSHFDRVGETQYF

d_gene: .
j_gene: TRBJ1-2
len: 13
v_gene: TRBV20-1
abundance: .
CDR3nt: TGCACCGCTACTAAGGGGGGAAACTATGGCTACACCTTC
CDR3aa: CTATKGGNYGYTF

d_gene: TRBD2
j_gene: TRBJ2-3
len: 16
v_gene: TRBV6-2/TRBV6-3
abundance: .
CDR3nt: TGTGCCAGCAGAGCTCGACTAGCGGGAGAGGCAGATACGCAGTATTTT
CDR3aa: CASRARLAGEADTQYF

d_gene: .
j_gene: TRBJ1-1
len: 15
v_gene: TRBV5-1
abundance: .
CDR3nt: TGCGCCAGCAGCTTGGGGTCCGGGATTGTCACTGAAGCTTTCTTT
CDR3aa: CASSLGSGIVTEAFF

d_gene: .
j_gene: TRBJ2-7
len: 14
v_gene: TRBV27
abundance: many
CDR3nt: TGTGCCAGCTATGCCTGGGGAAGATCCTACGAGCAGTACTTC
CDR3aa: CASYAWGRSYEQYF

d_gene: TRBD1
j_gene: TRBJ2-7
len: 13
v_gene: TRBV20-1
abundance: .
CDR3nt: TGCAGTCACAGGACAGGGCTCACCCACGAGCAGTACTTC
CDR3aa: CSHRTGLTHEQYF

d_gene: .
j_gene: TRBJ1-1
len: 15
v_gene: TRBV29-1
abundance: .
CDR3nt: TGCAGCGTTGGAAACTTAGGACCTATGAACACTGTAGCTTTCTTT
CDR3aa: CSVGNLGPMNTVAFF

d_gene: .
j_gene: TRBJ2-7
len: 15
v_gene: TRBV7-2
abundance: .
CDR3nt: TGTGCCAGCAGCAAGGACACCCAGAGCTCCTACGAGCAGTACTTC
CDR3aa: CASSKDTQSSYEQYF

d_gene: .
j_gene: TRBJ1-4
len: 14
v_gene: TRBV7-9
abundance: few
CDR3nt: TGTGCCAGCAGCATGGGACGGCCTGATGAAAAACTGTTTTTT
CDR3aa: CASSMGRPDEKLFF

d_gene: TRBD2
j_gene: TRBJ2-1
len: 16
v_gene: TRBV30
abundance: .
CDR3nt: TGTGCCTGGAGTGTATTTGGGACTAGCGTCTACAATGAGCAGTTTTTC
CDR3aa: CAWSVFGTSVYNEQFF

d_gene: .
j_gene: TRBJ1-5
len: 16
v_gene: TRBV20-1
abundance: .
CDR3nt: TGCAGTACTAGAAAAGGGGGAGCCCGTGGCAATCAGCCCCAGCATTTT
CDR3aa: CSTRKGGARGNQPQHF

d_gene: .
j_gene: TRBJ2-7
len: 16
v_gene: TRBV3-1
abundance: .
CDR3nt: TGTGCCACCTCCCAAGATTTAGGGACTGGGGCCTACGAGCAGTACTTC
CDR3aa: CATSQDLGTGAYEQYF

d_gene: .
j_gene: TRBJ2-3
len: 15
v_gene: TRBV7-9
abundance: .
CDR3nt: TGTGCCAGCAGCCTATCTAGGGATCCAGCAGATACGCAGTATTTT
CDR3aa: CASSLSRDPADTQYF

d_gene: .
j_gene: TRBJ2-2
len: 17
v_gene: TRBV7-9
abundance: .
CDR3nt: TGTGCCAGCAGCTTAACGGGTAGCGGACGGAGGGACGGGGAGCTGTTTTTT
CDR3aa: CASSLTGSGRRDGELFF

d_gene: TRBD1
j_gene: TRBJ2-5
len: 17
v_gene: TRBV11-2
abundance: few
CDR3nt: TGTGCCAGCAGCCCGGGGACAGGGTTGGTTTCAGGAGAGACCCAGTACTTC
CDR3aa: CASSPGTGLVSGETQYF

d_gene: TRBD2
j_gene: TRBJ2-7
len: 15
v_gene: TRBV30
abundance: .
CDR3nt: TGTGCCTGGAGTTCGGGGGTAGCGGGAGTTAACGAGCAGTACTTC
CDR3aa: CAWSSGVAGVNEQYF

d_gene: .
j_gene: TRBJ2-5
len: 16
v_gene: TRBV4-2
abundance: .
CDR3nt: TGTGCCAGCAGCCAAAACATCCGCTCAGGGTCGGTGACCCAGTACTTC
CDR3aa: CASSQNIRSGSVTQYF

d_gene: TRBD1
j_gene: TRBJ2-1
len: 15
v_gene: TRBV5-1
abundance: .
CDR3nt: TGCGCCAGCAGCTTGGGGACAGGGATGGGCGATGAGCAGTTCTTC
CDR3aa: CASSLGTGMGDEQFF

d_gene: TRBD1
j_gene: TRBJ1-5
len: 15
v_gene: TRBV5-1
abundance: few
CDR3nt: TGCGCCAGCAGCTCAACGGGACAGGGCGGTCAGCCCCAGCATTTT
CDR3aa: CASSSTGQGGQPQHF

d_gene: TRBD2
j_gene: TRBJ2-3
len: 14
v_gene: TRBV6-2/TRBV6-3
abundance: .
CDR3nt: TGTGCCAGCAATAGGGACGGCGGGAGGTATACGCAGTATTTT
CDR3aa: CASNRDGGRYTQYF

d_gene: TRBD2
j_gene: TRBJ2-5
len: 22
v_gene: TRBV6-4
abundance: few
CDR3nt: TGTGCCAGCGAGAGTGCCCCAAAGGGACTAGCGGGATTCTTTAACCACCAAGAGACCCAGTACTTC
CDR3aa: CASESAPKGLAGFFNHQETQYF

d_gene: .
j_gene: TRBJ2-1
len: 17
v_gene: TRBV7-9
abundance: few
CDR3nt: TGTGCCAGCAGCCCCCCATTAGGGGGACAAGGAGGCGATGAGCAGTTCTTC
CDR3aa: CASSPPLGGQGGDEQFF

d_gene: .
j_gene: TRBJ2-1
len: 13
v_gene: TRBV7-9
abundance: .
CDR3nt: TGTGCCAGCAGCTCCCTCGGCACGCTTGGGCAGTTCTTC
CDR3aa: CASSSLGTLGQFF

d_gene: .
j_gene: TRBJ2-3
len: 18
v_gene: TRBV14
abundance: .
CDR3nt: TGTGCCAGCAGCCAAGTAAGAAGGCTTCCATATCGCACAGATACGCAGTATTTT
CDR3aa: CASSQVRRLPYRTDTQYF

d_gene: .
j_gene: TRBJ2-3
len: 16
v_gene: TRBV15
abundance: few
CDR3nt: TGTGCCACCAGCGGGGACTTCACGTCTAGCACAGATACGCAGTATTTT
CDR3aa: CATSGDFTSSTDTQYF

d_gene: .
j_gene: TRBJ2-7
len: 14
v_gene: TRBV15
abundance: few
CDR3nt: TGTGCCACCAGCAGAGATCTGACCCTTCGCCCGCAGTACTTC
CDR3aa: CATSRDLTLRPQYF

d_gene: .
j_gene: TRBJ2-7
len: 11
v_gene: TRBV3-1
abundance: many
CDR3nt: TGTGCCAGCAGCCAGCCGGGACAGCAGTACTTC
CDR3aa: CASSQPGQQYF

d_gene: .
j_gene: TRBJ1-2
len: 13
v_gene: TRBV12-3/TRBV12-4
abundance: few
CDR3nt: TGTGCCAGCAGTTTGGTCGGACTCTATGGCTACACCTTC
CDR3aa: CASSLVGLYGYTF

d_gene: TRBD2
j_gene: TRBJ2-5
len: 15
v_gene: TRBV7-2
abundance: few
CDR3nt: TGTGCCAGCAGCTTAGTTGCCGGGAGGGCGAGAACCCAGTACTTC
CDR3aa: CASSLVAGRARTQYF

d_gene: .
j_gene: TRBJ2-5
len: 15
v_gene: TRBV28
abundance: .
CDR3nt: TGTGCCAGCAGTCTGGTAGTGGCGGACGGGGAGACCCAGTACTTC
CDR3aa: CASSLVVADGETQYF

d_gene: .
j_gene: TRBJ2-4
len: 15
v_gene: TRBV4-2
abundance: few
CDR3nt: TGTGCCAGCAGCCAAGGGGGGACCCCATGGGACATTCAGTACTTC
CDR3aa: CASSQGGTPWDIQYF

d_gene: .
j_gene: TRBJ2-5
len: 11
v_gene: TRBV29-1
abundance: .
CDR3nt: TGCAGCGTCCAGGGTGCAGAGACCCAGTACTTC
CDR3aa: CSVQGAETQYF